This T cell receptor (beta chain) was found in a study of metastatic and nonmetastatic thyroid tumors. Study context: The comparison covered peripheral blood and tumor or nodule tissue in malignant and benign thyroid patients.

Original analysis: The authors used CDR3 differences across clinicopathological groups to build a distant-metastasis classifier for papillary thyroid cancer. TCRdb re-called the PCR reads with MiXCR. TCRdb's processing, not the study's, gives the V and J calls here. Here the sample spans roughly 50,000 clones, around 21% being singletons. There were no patients who had received any treatment before thyroid surgery. The V end lost 6 bases, the J end lost 7 bases, and 16 bases lay between the germline ends. CDR1 MNHNS and CDR2 SASEGT come from the germline V gene. The CDR3 has 14 residues. Many counts were recorded for this clone.

The source of this sequence is a male donor with papillary thyroid cancer or a benign thyroid nodule (not recorded which). Some clones in this sample may be carry-over from other donors' samples. The chain employs TRBV6-1 and TRBJ1-5; the D gene is possibly TRBD1 (5 bases). The sample comprised blood. CDR3 nucleotide sequence: TGTGCCAGCAGAGCCGGGACGGAGGCGCAGCCCCAGCATTTT. It is translated as CASRAGTEAQPQHF.